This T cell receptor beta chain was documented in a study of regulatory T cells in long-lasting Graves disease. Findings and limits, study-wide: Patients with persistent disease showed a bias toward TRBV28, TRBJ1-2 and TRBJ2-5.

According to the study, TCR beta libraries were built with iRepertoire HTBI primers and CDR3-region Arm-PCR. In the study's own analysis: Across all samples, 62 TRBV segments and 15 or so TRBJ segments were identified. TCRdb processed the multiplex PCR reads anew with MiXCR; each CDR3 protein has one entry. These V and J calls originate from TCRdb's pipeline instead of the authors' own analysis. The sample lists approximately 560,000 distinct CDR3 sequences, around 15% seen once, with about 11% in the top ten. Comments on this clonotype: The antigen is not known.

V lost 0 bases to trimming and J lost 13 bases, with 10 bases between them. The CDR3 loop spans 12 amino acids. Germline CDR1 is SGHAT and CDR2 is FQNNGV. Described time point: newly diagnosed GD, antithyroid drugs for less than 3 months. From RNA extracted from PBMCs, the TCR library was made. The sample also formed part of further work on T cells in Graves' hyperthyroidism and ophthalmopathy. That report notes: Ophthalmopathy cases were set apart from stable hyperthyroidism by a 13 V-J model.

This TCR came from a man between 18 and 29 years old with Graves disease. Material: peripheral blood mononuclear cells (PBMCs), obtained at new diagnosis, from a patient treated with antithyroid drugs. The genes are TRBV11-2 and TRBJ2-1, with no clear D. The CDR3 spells CASSLDHLPQFF. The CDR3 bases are TGTGCCAGCAGCTTAGATCACCTTCCACAGTTCTTC. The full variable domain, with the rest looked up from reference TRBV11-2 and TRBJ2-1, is EAGVAQSPRYKIIEKRQSVAFWCNPISGHATLYWYQQILGQGPKLLIQFQNNGVVDDSQLPKDRFSAERLKGVDSTLKIQPAKLEDSAVYLCASSLDHLPQFFGPGTRLTVL.